This T cell receptor (beta chain) comes out of a study of low-dose radiotherapy and immunotherapy resistance in tumors. Looking at the study overall: Patients were treated with intravenous nivolumab at 240 mg every two weeks and were also dosed with ipilimumab at 1 mg/kg every six weeks. Every two weeks, cyclophosphamide 200 mg/m2 was infused one day before radiation plus immunotherapy.

cDNA synthesis used a TRAV/TRBV-specific primer set for both chains. A roughly 20-cycle PCR with a constant-region primer and V-primer adapter amplified TCRs. TCRdb ran MiXCR on the reads and lists one entry per CDR3 protein. The table shows approximately 46,000 distinct CDR3 sequences, with less than 30% occurring only once. Trimming took 6 bases from V and 5 from J; bases not matched to a gene: 8. CDR3 size: 15 residues. Noted time point: after trial treatment. Treatment specified: LDRT plus nivolumab, ipilimumab, low-dose cyclophosphamide and aspirin (RACIN trial). The specimen comprised PBMCs, sampled after low-dose radiotherapy plus immunotherapy. V and J are TRBV12-3 or TRBV12-4 and TRBJ2-1; 9 bases map to TRBD2. The receptor comes from a male donor with prostate cancer. CDR3 DNA sequence: TGTGCCAGCAGCATAAGCGGGAGGAGTCACAATGAGCAGTTCTTC. Its protein product is CASSISGRSHNEQFF.